Given below is one T cell receptor beta chain in context. This entry is derived from a study of CD8 T cells in Susac syndrome. The germline CDR1 and CDR2 sequences are SGDLS and YYNGEE. The CDR3 consists of 16 residues. Trimming took 0 bases from V and 4 from J; bases not matched to a gene: 5. When the RNA was reverse transcribed, random hexamers were used with an input of about 0.45 to 1 ug. The immunoSEQ assay covered 54 Vbeta and 13 Jbeta segments for CDR3. From the immunoSEQ multiplex PCR reads, TCRdb called clonotypes with MiXCR, one entry per CDR3 protein. This table holds more than 75,000 distinct CDR3 sequences, 85% to 95% found once. The T cells that were sequenced for TCR beta were CD8+ and CD4+ cells from blood. Healthy donors served as the controls. They were matched for age and sex. Negative isolation was used for CD8+ and CD4+ T cells and FACS enrichment for TEMRA cells.

The receptor's source is a human donor in good health. The rearrangement uses TRBV9 and TRBJ2-1, with TRBD2 matching 9 bases. Sequenced: CD8+ T cells from PBMCs. The DNA for the CDR3 is TGTGCCAGCAGCGTAGGAGCGGGAGGACTATACAATGAGCAGTTCTTC. Translated: CASSVGAGGLYNEQFF.